The 27 T cell receptor beta chains below were found in one sample sequenced in a study of graft-versus-host responses after intestinal transplantation. The table came from immunoSEQ multiplex PCR; TCRdb's copy has only in-frame clones and leaves some out. The table includes tens of thousands of clones, more than 90% detected once. Their antigens remain unidentified. The sequenced sample was unstimulated CD4+ T cells sorted from spleen or lymph node cells, obtained before intestinal transplant. Receptors originate from a human donor who received an intestinal transplant.

Only a few counts were recorded for this clone. The CDR3 nucleotides are TGTGCCAGCAGCTTGGTTCCCGATAGGGGCCAGCATTTT. Translating it yields CASSLVPDRGQHF. The chain recombines TRBV5-8 with TRBJ1-5, with D possibly TRBD1 on 5 matching bases. Trimming pared 0 bases from V and 12 bases from J, leaving 13 bases between. The germline V gene has CDR1 SGHTS and CDR2 YDEGEE. This CDR3 contains 13 residues.

This rearrangement joins TRBV19 to TRBJ2-7; TRBD2 matches at 9 bases. Trimming removed 3 bases from V and 3 bases from J; junction bases left unmatched: 9. CDR3 length: 16 amino acids. CDR1 and CDR2 (germline): LNHDA, SQIVND (reference sequence). The CDR3 DNA is TGTGCCAGTAGTATCGCGGGGGGGGTTTACCGCTACGAGCAGTACTTC. Protein: CASSIAGGVYRYEQYF.

The gene calls are TRBV5-6 and TRBJ2-1; no clear D. The CDR3 totals 16 residues. Deletions cut 2 bases from V and 0 bases from J, with 12 bases between. Germline loops: CDR1 SGHDT, CDR2 YYEEEE. In DNA form, the CDR3 reads TGTGCCAGCAGCTTCCAGGTCACCAGCTCCTACAATGAGCAGTTCTTC. This codes for CASSFQVTSSYNEQFF.

This clone was recorded once. The chain uses TRBV11-2 and TRBJ2-1, with TRBD1 as a possible D gene (5 bases). The germline V gene has CDR1 SGHAT and CDR2 FQNNGV. The CDR3 extends over 16 amino acids. Trimming shortened V by 6 bases and J by 0 bases, and 15 bases separated the two germline ends. CDR3 sequence (DNA): TGTGCCAGCAGTTTTACAGGTTCCAGCTCCTACAATGAGCAGTTCTTC. The encoded protein is CASSFTGSSSYNEQFF.

This chain joins TRBV29-1 and TRBJ1-1, with D perhaps matching TRBD1 (6 bases). The CDR3 has 12 residues. Germline V gene data show CDR1 as SQVTM and CDR2 as ANQGSEA. V was clipped by 6 bases and J by 5 bases, with 13 bases between them. This chain's CDR3 is CSVSQGGTEAFF. The DNA of the CDR3 is TGCAGCGTATCACAGGGAGGGACTGAAGCTTTCTTT.

The chain carries TRBV6-6 and TRBJ1-4, with no clear D. CDR1 and CDR2 (germline): MNHNY, SVGAGI (reference sequence). The CDR3 totals 14 residues. The ends were cut back, 3 bases at V and 3 bases at J, with 8 bases in the middle. CDR3 residues: CASSYRQANEKLFF. In DNA, the CDR3 is TGTGCCAGCAGTTATAGGCAAGCTAATGAAAAACTGTTTTTT.

This clone has a single count. The CDR3 reads CASSLRTGFATNEKLFF. In DNA form, the CDR3 reads TGTGCCAGCAGTTTACGGACAGGGTTTGCAACTAATGAAAAACTGTTTTTT. The genes are TRBV27 and TRBJ1-4; 8 bases are a match to TRBD1. The ends lost 2 bases at V and 0 bases at J; junction bases unmatched: 5. The CDR3 totals 17 residues. Germline CDR1 MNHEY, CDR2 SMNVEV (reference sequence).

This rearrangement joins TRBV27 to TRBJ2-7, with 8 bases that match TRBD2. CDR1 and CDR2 from the germline V gene are MNHEY and SMNVEV (reference sequence). This CDR3 is 13 amino acids long. V gave up 4 bases and J gave up 5 bases; unmatched junction bases: 4. CDR3 coding DNA: TGTGCCAGCAGTTATAAGCGGGAGAACGAGCAGTACTTC. Encoded protein: CASSYKRENEQYF.

This sequence joins TRBV27 and TRBJ2-5; D is ambiguous. Germline loops: CDR1 MNHEY, CDR2 SMNVEV (reference sequence). The V and J ends lost 2 bases and 3 bases respectively, with 7 bases between them. This CDR3 has 13 amino acids. The CDR3 DNA reads TGTGCCAGCAGTTTAGTGAGGAAAGAGACCCAGTACTTC. Amino acid sequence: CASSLVRKETQYF.

V is TRBV10-3 and J is TRBJ2-7; possibly TRBD2 for D (6 bases). CDR3 length: 14 amino acids. With 6 bases removed from V and 2 bases from J, the gap between germline ends came to 14 bases. From germline, CDR1 is ENHRY and CDR2 SYGVKD. CDR3 nucleotide sequence: TGTGCCATCAGCCCCCGGGACTCCACCTACGAGCAGTACTTC. Its translation is CAISPRDSTYEQYF.

Here the CDR3 DNA reads TGTGCCAGTCGGGGCGTGGGACAGGATAATTCACCCCTCCACTTT. Translation: CASRGVGQDNSPLHF. The chain recombines TRBV6-1 with TRBJ1-6; TRBD1 agrees at 8 bases. The CDR3 sequence is 15 residues long. Germline-derived CDR1 and CDR2 are MNHNS and SASEGT. V trimming: 9 bases; J trimming: 5 bases; junction bases outside the gene matches: 9.

The V and J genes are TRBV7-6 and TRBJ2-5; 8 bases fit TRBD2. The V gene's germline CDR1 is SGHVS and CDR2 FNYEAQ. V dropped 1 base and J dropped 1; count of bases not matched to a gene: 8. The CDR3 has 17 residues. The CDR3 coding sequence is TGTGCCAGCAGCTTAGTCCCCCCGGGGGGGCGCCAAGAGACCCAGTACTTC. Protein: CASSLVPPGGRQETQYF.

This clone was found once. The V call is TRBV15, the J call TRBJ1-2, with a possible D match to TRBD1 (5 bases). The CDR3 loop spans 13 amino acids. Germline V gene lookup returns CDR1 LNHNV and CDR2 YYDKDF (reference sequence). With 0 bases removed from V and 8 bases from J, the gap between germline ends came to 10 bases. The CDR3 sequence is CATSRDPRVGYTF. The CDR3 nucleotides read TGTGCCACCAGCAGAGATCCCAGGGTGGGCTACACCTTC.

This chain joins TRBV5-1 and TRBJ2-1, with TRBD2 identical over 9 bases. Germline V gene data show CDR1 as SGHRS and CDR2 as YFSETQ. This CDR3 contains 16 residues. V was clipped by 8 bases and J by 6 bases; unmatched bases: 15. The CDR3 DNA follows: TGCGCCAGTGCTCTCCCAACCGGGACTAGCCCCAATGAGCAGTTCTTC. This codes for CASALPTGTSPNEQFF.

The rearrangement uses TRBV21-1 and TRBJ2-1; the D segment call TRBD1 is taken from the table without a DNA check. TRBV21-1 constitutes a pseudogene. This CDR3 has 10 residues. CDR3 in DNA: TGTGCCAGCAGCAGGGGGCGCGGGTTCTTC. Translating it yields CASSRGRGFF.

The CDR3 coding sequence is TGTGCCTGGACCCGACGGTGGAGGTTCAGGGGAAACACCATATATTTT. This encodes CAWTRRWRFRGNTIYF. This sequence joins TRBV30 and TRBJ1-3; D uncertain. Looked up from germline, CDR1 is GTSNPN and CDR2 is SVGIG (reference sequence). V was clipped by 4 bases and J by 4 bases, with 20 bases between them. This CDR3 spans 16 amino acids.

V and J are TRBV11-2 and TRBJ2-2, with D maybe TRBD2 (6 bases). The CDR3 is made up of 13 amino acids. Germline CDR1 is SGHAT and CDR2 is FQNNGV. Trimming cost V 1 base and J 7 bases, with 7 bases left between them. The CDR3 sequence: CASSLGGVGELFF. For the CDR3, the DNA is TGTGCCAGCAGCTTAGGGGGGGTCGGGGAGCTGTTTTTT. Filled out from reference TRBV11-2 and TRBJ2-2, the complete variable domain reads EAGVAQSPRYKIIEKRQSVAFWCNPISGHATLYWYQQILGQGPKLLIQFQNNGVVDDSQLPKDRFSAERLKGVDSTLKIQPAKLEDSAVYLCASSLGGVGELFFGEGSRLTVL.

This chain links TRBV5-4 with TRBJ2-5; no reliable D call. Germline lookup yields CDR1 SGHNT and CDR2 YYREEE (reference sequence). The length of the CDR3 is 13 residues. The V gene lost 0 bases and the J gene lost 1 base, with 4 bases spanning the gap. The CDR3 protein is CASSLDPQETQYF. The DNA for the CDR3 is TGTGCCAGCAGCTTGGACCCCCAAGAGACCCAGTACTTC.

The rearrangement links TRBV19 to TRBJ2-5; TRBD1 matches 7 bases. The J call may be incorrect, as the DNA end agrees better with TRBJ2-7. This CDR3 spans 16 amino acids. Germline V gene lookup returns CDR1 LNHDA and CDR2 SQIVND (reference sequence). This chain's CDR3 is CASSIDGGQSTYEQYF. In nucleotides, the CDR3 is TGTGCCAGTAGTATAGATGGGGGACAGAGCACCTACGAGCAGTACTTC.

The chain links TRBV5-1 to TRBJ2-3; no firm D call. Trimming pared 4 bases from V and 4 bases from J, leaving 10 bases between. CDR1 is SGHRS, CDR2 YFSETQ, per germline. This CDR3 contains 13 residues. As DNA, the CDR3 is TGCGCCAGCAGCCGTACTGGAGCAGATACGCAGTATTTT. Protein product: CASSRTGADTQYF.

V is TRBV18 and J is TRBJ1-6, with D possibly TRBD1 on 5 matching bases. Looked up from germline, CDR1 is KGHSH and CDR2 is LQKENI. The CDR3 spans 14 residues. V shed 5 bases and J shed 6 bases, with 11 bases lying between them. The CDR3 region has the DNA TGTGCCAGCTCATCTCGGGGCAGTAATTCACCCCTCCACTTT. This encodes CASSSRGSNSPLHF.

The V gene is TRBV7-3, the J gene TRBJ2-1, with D perhaps matching TRBD2 (5 bases). Trimming removed 5 bases at V and 0 bases at J, with 11 bases between. Germline loops: CDR1 SGHTA, CDR2 FQGTGA. CDR3 length: 15 amino acids. CDR3 sequence (DNA): TGTGCCAGCAGCCTGAGCGGAAGCTCCTACAATGAGCAGTTCTTC. Protein: CASSLSGSSYNEQFF.

V is TRBV5-1 and J is TRBJ2-2; D possibly matches TRBD1 or TRBD2 (6 bases each). The germline V gene has CDR1 SGHRS and CDR2 YFSETQ. The CDR3 contains 17 residues. V was clipped by 2 bases and J by 7 bases, with 21 bases between them. This CDR3 reads CASSFGGHSPIGGELFF. The CDR3 nucleotides read TGCGCCAGCAGCTTCGGGGGACATAGCCCGATAGGCGGGGAGCTGTTTTTT. Supplemented by reference TRBV5-1 and TRBJ2-2, the full variable domain reads KAGVTQTPRYLIKTRGQQVTLSCSPISGHRSVSWYQQTPGQGLQFLFEYFSETQRNKGNFPGRFSGRQFSNSRSEMNVSTLELGDSALYLCASSFGGHSPIGGELFFGEGSRLTVL.

The genes are TRBV19 and TRBJ1-1; D call uncertain. V was cut by 3 bases and J by 4 bases, with 6 bases left in between. This CDR3 region has 12 residues. Germline loops: CDR1 LNHDA, CDR2 SQIVND (reference sequence). The CDR3 here is CASSMGSTEAFF. Written as DNA, the CDR3 is TGTGCCAGTAGTATGGGAAGCACTGAAGCTTTCTTT.

This clone appeared a single time. The V call is TRBV18, the J call TRBJ1-1; D not resolved. Per the germline V gene, CDR1 is KGHSH and CDR2 is LQKENI. This CDR3 has 13 amino acids. V lost 2 bases, J lost 1 base, and 5 bases lay in between. CDR3 sequence (DNA): TGTGCCAGCTCACCAGCCCAGAACACTGAAGCTTTCTTT. It translates to CASSPAQNTEAFF.

The chain uses TRBV7-2 and TRBJ2-5, with 10 bases fitting TRBD1. The end of the DNA fits TRBJ2-7 better, so the J call may be wrong. CDR1 SGHTA and CDR2 FQGNSA come from the germline V gene. The CDR3 consists of 14 residues. CDR3 protein: CASSRDRGSYEQYF. CDR3 DNA: TGTGCCAGCAGTCGGGACAGGGGCTCCTACGAGCAGTACTTC.

This sequence joins TRBV7-3 and TRBJ2-2; 10 nucleotides match TRBD2. CDR1 and CDR2 (germline): SGHTA, FQGTGA. J lost 1 base, V lost 2 bases, and 19 bases had no gene match. This CDR3 spans 22 amino acids. CDR3 in DNA: TGTGCCAGCAGCTTAGCCCCGTTTGGTAGCGGGAGGCACCATATGAACACCGGGGAGCTGTTTTTT. Translation gives CASSLAPFGSGRHHMNTGELFF.